This T cell receptor (beta chain) was retrieved from a study of blood T cell repertoires in COVID-19. At the level of the study: PBMCs, B-cell-depleted T cells, or T cells provided the cDNA or gDNA that made up the material.

Produced via immunoSEQ multiplex PCR; TCRdb's table is partial and in-frame only. This sample carries tens of thousands of clones, approximately 81% of them seen once, and the ten largest clones take around 16%. Trimming took 8 bases from V and 1 from J, leaving 11 bases between them. The germline gives CDR1 MDHEN, CDR2 SYDVKM. This CDR3 region has 13 residues. The gene calls are TRBV28 and TRBJ1-1; D is ambiguous. The origin of this receptor is a woman at least 80 years old with acute or convalescent COVID-19. Sequenced: peripheral blood. CDR3 nucleotides: TGTGCCAGCCCGACCACGGGGAACACTGAAGCTTTCTTT. It is translated as CASPTTGNTEAFF. Supplemented by reference TRBV28 and TRBJ1-1, the full variable domain reads DVKVTQSSRYLVKRTGEKVFLECVQDMDHENMFWYRQDPGLGLRLIYFSYDVKMKEKGDIPEGYSVSREKKERFSLILESASTNQTSMYLCASPTTGNTEAFFGQGTRLTVV.